Listed below are T cell receptor beta chains from one sample, sequenced in a study of blood T cell repertoires in COVID-19. Profiled with immunoSEQ multiplex PCR; TCRdb holds only in-frame clones, not every one. Of 150,000 to 200,000 clones detected, 89% appear once; the ten largest clones hold around 0.77%. The sequencing sample was made of PBMCs or T cells enriched from blood (not recorded which). Source of these receptors: a woman aged 18-30 years who had recovered from COVID-19. Both conserved end residues are part of each CDR3. The order of the fields is CDR3 protein, CDR3 DNA, J gene, D gene, clone size, V gene. D genes are given only for firm matches. Expanded clones are given a class, and other clones once, few, many or no size at all.

CASSLQGAWREGDWGYEQYF,TGTGCCAGCAGCTTACAGGGCGCGTGGCGGGAGGGGGACTGGGGCTACGAGCAGTACTTC,TRBJ2-7,TRBD2,-,TRBV7-8
CASSQGAAYNGQFF,TGTGCCAGCAGCCAAGGGGCAGCCTACAATGGGCAGTTCTTC,TRBJ2-1,-,-,TRBV3-1/TRBV3-2
CASSELLAHEQFF,TGTGCCAGCAGTGAATTACTAGCCCATGAGCAGTTCTTC,TRBJ2-1,-,-,TRBV6-1
CASLGLAGAEQYF,TGCGCCAGTCTGGGACTAGCGGGAGCCGAGCAGTACTTC,TRBJ2-7,TRBD2,-,TRBV10-2
CASSLAEVSGNTGELFF,TGCGCCAGCAGCTTGGCCGAAGTTAGCGGGAACACCGGGGAGCTGTTTTTT,TRBJ2-2,-,-,TRBV5-1
CASSHGRGEQYF,TGTGCCAGCAGCCACGGTCGGGGCGAGCAGTACTTC,TRBJ2-7,-,-,TRBV6-5
CASSETSGSTGELFF,TGTGCCAGCAGTGAAACTAGCGGTTCCACCGGGGAGCTGTTTTTT,TRBJ2-2,TRBD2,few,TRBV6-4
CASSEGLAENTGELFF,TGTGCCAGCAGCGAAGGACTAGCGGAAAACACCGGGGAGCTGTTTTTT,TRBJ2-2,TRBD2,-,TRBV7-9
CASSEEDRGASYEQYF,TGTGCCAGCAGTGAAGAGGACAGGGGGGCCTCCTACGAGCAGTACTTC,TRBJ2-7,TRBD1,-,TRBV6-1
CASSSGNTEAFF,TGTGCCAGCAGCTCAGGGAACACTGAAGCTTTCTTT,TRBJ1-1,-,-,TRBV5-6
CATSDGAGGPIYEQYF,TGTGCCACCAGTGATGGGGCGGGAGGGCCAATCTACGAGCAGTACTTC,TRBJ2-7,TRBD2,-,TRBV24-1
CATSNSGRAQDTQYF,TGTGCCACCAGCAATAGCGGGAGGGCCCAAGATACGCAGTATTTT,TRBJ2-3,TRBD2,-,TRBV24-1
CASKPGQGFYEQYF,TGTGCCAGCAAACCGGGACAGGGTTTTTACGAGCAGTACTTC,TRBJ2-7,TRBD1,-,TRBV6-4
CASSPLVGRGPQETQYF,TGTGCCAGTAGTCCCCTTGTCGGCAGGGGCCCCCAAGAGACCCAGTACTTC,TRBJ2-5,-,-,TRBV19
CASSGPGTSGRGYEQYF,TGTGCCAGCAGTGGCCCCGGGACTAGCGGGAGAGGTTACGAGCAGTACTTC,TRBJ2-7,TRBD2,-,TRBV6-1
CATSSNSGSFQETQYF,TGCGCCACCTCATCGAATAGCGGGAGTTTTCAAGAGACCCAGTACTTC,TRBJ2-5,TRBD2,-,TRBV5-1
CAWRLAGPNTGELFF,TGTGCCTGGAGGTTAGCGGGACCGAACACCGGGGAGCTGTTTTTT,TRBJ2-2,TRBD2,-,TRBV30
CASSEVRGGDTQYF,TGTGCCAGCAGTGAAGTGCGCGGGGGAGATACGCAGTATTTT,TRBJ2-3,TRBD2,-,TRBV2
CASSWRGGAYNEQFF,TGCGCCAGCAGCTGGCGGGGGGGTGCCTACAATGAGCAGTTCTTC,TRBJ2-1,TRBD2,-,TRBV5-1
CASSQMFREGRETQYF,TGCGCCAGCAGCCAAATGTTCCGGGAGGGCCGGGAGACCCAGTACTTC,TRBJ2-5,TRBD2,-,TRBV4-1
CSVVRTSSGEQYF,TGCAGCGTTGTGCGGACTAGCTCAGGCGAGCAGTACTTC,TRBJ2-7,TRBD2,-,TRBV29-1
CASSINRVSNQPQHF,TGTGCCAGCAGCATCAACAGGGTGAGCAATCAGCCCCAGCATTTT,TRBJ1-5,-,-,TRBV2